Listed below are T cell receptor beta chains from one sample, sequenced in a study of cytomegalovirus exposure and HLA in healthy donors. The repertoire was sequenced with immunoSEQ multiplex PCR; TCRdb's copy has only in-frame clones and lacks some. The table lists 120,000 to 150,000 clones, around three quarters of them singletons, with 2% to 2.5% in the top ten. What was sequenced was PBMCs. The origin of the receptors is a man aged 25-45 years in good health and CMV-seronegative. Each CDR3 is given with its conserved first and last residue. A D gene is named only where the DNA matches it firmly. The size entry is marked missing in some rows and otherwise reads once, few, many or a size class.

clone size,D gene,J gene,V gene,CDR3 DNA,CDR3 protein
NA,NA,TRBJ2-7,TRBV25-1,TGTGCCAGCAGTGAATTTGGCTTATCCTACGAGCAGTACTTC,CASSEFGLSYEQYF
NA,NA,TRBJ2-5,TRBV11-2,TGTGCCAGCAGCTTTCGGCAGGGCCGCCAAGAGACCCAGTACTTC,CASSFRQGRQETQYF
NA,NA,TRBJ1-5,TRBV30,TGTGCCTGGAGTGCGGAAACAGGGATCGGGAGGAAGGACCCGCCCCAGCATTTT,CAWSAETGIGRKDPPQHF
NA,TRBD1,TRBJ2-2,TRBV7-9,TGTGCCAGCAGCTTTTTTCGGGGACAGACCGGGGAGCTGTTTTTT,CASSFFRGQTGELFF
NA,NA,TRBJ1-5,TRBV7-9,TGTGCCAGCAGCTCTAGGAATAGCAATCAGCCCCAGCATTTT,CASSSRNSNQPQHF
few,NA,TRBJ2-3,TRBV15,TGTGCCACCAGCAGAGTGCGGGGAGGCCTAGATACGCAGTATTTT,CATSRVRGGLDTQYF
NA,NA,TRBJ2-5,TRBV10-3,TGTGCCATCAGTGATCCGACTTATCAGGGCCAGACCCAGTACTTC,CAISDPTYQGQTQYF
NA,NA,TRBJ2-7,TRBV28,TGTGCCAGCAGTCGGGACACCCACGAGCAGTACTTC,CASSRDTHEQYF
NA,TRBD2,TRBJ2-7,TRBV9,TGTGCCAGCAGCGTAACTAGCGGGGGAGGGTTCGAGCAGTACTTC,CASSVTSGGGFEQYF
NA,TRBD1,TRBJ2-5,TRBV9,TGTGCCAGCAGCGTAGCGGTGGGGACAGGGGGGGAGACCCAGTACTTC,CASSVAVGTGGETQYF
NA,TRBD1,TRBJ2-2,TRBV10-3,TGTGCCATCAGAGGGGGGCAGGGGGCTACCAGATCTGGGGAGCTGTTTTTT,CAIRGGQGATRSGELFF
NA,NA,TRBJ2-2,TRBV5-6,TGTGCCAGCAGCTTGCCGGGCACCGGGGAGCTGTTTTTT,CASSLPGTGELFF
once,TRBD1,TRBJ1-1,TRBV6-1,TGTGCCAGCAGTGAAAGCCCTATGGACAGGGATGAAGCTTTCTTT,CASSESPMDRDEAFF
once,NA,TRBJ1-1,TRBV29-1,TGCAGCGCCGGCCAGGGGTCCACCAATATTAACACTGAAGCTTTCTTT,CSAGQGSTNINTEAFF
NA,TRBD1,TRBJ1-1,TRBV27,TGTGCCAGCAGCGGACAGGTGAACACTGAAGCTTTCTTT,CASSGQVNTEAFF
NA,NA,TRBJ1-6,TRBV18,TGTGCCAGCTCACCCGCCGGGGGGGCCAGGCCCCTCAACTTT,CASSPAGGARPLNF
NA,NA,TRBJ1-2,TRBV25-1,TGTGCCAGCAGTGATTTCAGGCGTGGTGATGGCTACACCTTC,CASSDFRRGDGYTF
NA,NA,TRBJ2-1,TRBV5-1,TGCGCCAGCAGCTTGGGGGCAGGGTCCCATGAGCAGTTCTTC,CASSLGAGSHEQFF
NA,TRBD2,TRBJ2-3,TRBV5-4,TGTGCCAGCAGCTTGACTCGCGGGGGAACGGATACGCAGTATTTT,CASSLTRGGTDTQYF
NA,TRBD2,TRBJ2-2,TRBV27,TGTGCCAGCAGTTTAAGCGGGAGGGTCTTTACCGGGGAGCTGTTTTTT,CASSLSGRVFTGELFF
once,TRBD1,TRBJ2-7,TRBV5-4,TGTGCCAGCAGTAACCCGGGACAGACCTACGAGCAGTACTTC,CASSNPGQTYEQYF
NA,NA,TRBJ1-5,TRBV28,TGTGCCAGCAGTTGGCTAGGGACTGCCAATCAGCCCCAGCATTTT,CASSWLGTANQPQHF
NA,TRBD2,TRBJ2-3,TRBV4-1,TGCGCCAGCAGCCAAGGGCCTAGCGGGGATAGCACAGATACGCAGTATTTT,CASSQGPSGDSTDTQYF
NA,TRBD1,TRBJ1-4,TRBV11-2,TGTGCCAGCAGCTTCGAGCGGGGGACAGACTTTGCAACTAATGAAAAACTGTTTTTT,CASSFERGTDFATNEKLFF
NA,NA,TRBJ2-7,TRBV4-1,TGCGCCAGCAGCCTCCAAGAGGTCCACGAGCAGTACTTC,CASSLQEVHEQYF
NA,NA,TRBJ2-5,TRBV28,TGTGCCAGCAGTCTCAAGACAGGACATTACCAAGAGACCCAGTACTTC,CASSLKTGHYQETQYF
NA,TRBD2,TRBJ2-1,TRBV7-6,TGTGCCAGCAGCGGACGGGGACTAGCGGGGGGAGGTGAGCAGTTCTTC,CASSGRGLAGGGEQFF
NA,TRBD1,TRBJ1-1,TRBV6-5,TGTGCCAGCAGTTCGGACAGGAGTAGGGAAGCTTTCTTT,CASSSDRSREAFF
NA,TRBD1,TRBJ1-2,TRBV5-6,TGTGCCAGCAGCTCGGGACAGCCCCAAACCCTCTATGGCTACACCTTC,CASSSGQPQTLYGYTF